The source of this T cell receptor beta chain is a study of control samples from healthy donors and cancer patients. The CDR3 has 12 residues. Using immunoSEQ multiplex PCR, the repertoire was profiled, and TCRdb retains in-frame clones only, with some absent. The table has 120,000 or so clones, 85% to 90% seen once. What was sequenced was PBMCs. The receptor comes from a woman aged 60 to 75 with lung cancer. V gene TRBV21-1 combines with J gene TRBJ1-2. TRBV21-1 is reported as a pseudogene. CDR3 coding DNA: TGTGCCAGCCATTCAACGGTCGGGGGCTACACCTTC. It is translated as CASHSTVGGYTF.